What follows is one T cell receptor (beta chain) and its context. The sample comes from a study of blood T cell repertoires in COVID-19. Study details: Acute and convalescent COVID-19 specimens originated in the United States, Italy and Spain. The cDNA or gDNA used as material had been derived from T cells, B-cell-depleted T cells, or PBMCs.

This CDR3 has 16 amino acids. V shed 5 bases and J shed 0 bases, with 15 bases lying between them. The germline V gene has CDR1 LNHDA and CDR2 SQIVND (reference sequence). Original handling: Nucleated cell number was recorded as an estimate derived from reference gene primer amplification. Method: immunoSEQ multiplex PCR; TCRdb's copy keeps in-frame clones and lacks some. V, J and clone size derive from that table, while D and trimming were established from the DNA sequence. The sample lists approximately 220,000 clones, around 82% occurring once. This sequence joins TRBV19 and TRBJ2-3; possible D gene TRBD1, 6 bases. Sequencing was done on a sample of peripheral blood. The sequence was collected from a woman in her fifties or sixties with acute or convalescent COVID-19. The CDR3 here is CASSRSGVRSTDTQYF. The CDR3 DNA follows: TGTGCCAGTAGTCGGTCAGGGGTCCGTAGCACAGATACGCAGTATTTT. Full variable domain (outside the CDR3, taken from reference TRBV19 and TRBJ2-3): DGGITQSPKYLFRKEGQNVTLSCEQNLNHDAMYWYRQDPGQGLRLIYYSQIVNDFQKGDIAEGYSVSREKKESFPLTVTSAQKNPTAFYLCASSRSGVRSTDTQYFGPGTRLTVL.